The TCR beta chain under discussion was sequenced for a study of T cells in Graves' hyperthyroidism and ophthalmopathy. Study details: Peripheral blood was drawn at first diagnosis, prior to all treatment. General study results and limits: Ophthalmopathy prediction by the model preceded onset by a median about 6.5 months.

Out of 10 ml of fresh peripheral blood came the PBMCs. This clonotype was detected a few times. What it binds is not known. Authors of the study amplified TCR beta CDR3 regions from RNA transcripts. A set of HTBI primers served as the primers for a first-round RT-PCR of the TCR CDR3. In TCRdb, the multiplex PCR reads were re-called with MiXCR into one record per CDR3 protein. The sample has fewer than 450,000 distinct CDR3 sequences; about a sixth are singletons. The sequence was obtained from a woman aged 25 to 39 with Graves' hyperthyroidism that later progressed to Graves' ophthalmopathy. What was sequenced was blood.

The CDR3: CASSDWGQGRSEQYF. The CDR3 bases are TGTGCCAGTAGTGACTGGGGACAGGGCCGTTCCGAGCAGTACTTC. The chain combines TRBV19 with TRBJ2-7, with TRBD1 matching 9 bases. The CDR3 is 15 residues long. Germline V gene sequence: CDR1 LNHDA, CDR2 SQIVND (reference sequence). Trimming took 5 bases from V and 6 from J; bases not matched to a gene: 11.